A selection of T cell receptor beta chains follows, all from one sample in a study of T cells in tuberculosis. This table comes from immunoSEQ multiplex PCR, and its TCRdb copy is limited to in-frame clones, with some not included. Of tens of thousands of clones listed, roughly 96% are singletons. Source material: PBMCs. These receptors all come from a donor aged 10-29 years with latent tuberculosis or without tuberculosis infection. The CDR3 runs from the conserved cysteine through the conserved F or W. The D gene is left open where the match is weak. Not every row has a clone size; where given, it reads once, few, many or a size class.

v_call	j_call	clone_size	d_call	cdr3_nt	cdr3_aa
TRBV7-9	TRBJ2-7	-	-	TGTGCCAGCAGCTACAGCAACGAGCAGTACTTC	CASSYSNEQYF
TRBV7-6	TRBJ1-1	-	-	TGTGCCAGCAGCTTGGCACAGGACAACGGTGAAGCTTTCTTT	CASSLAQDNGEAFF
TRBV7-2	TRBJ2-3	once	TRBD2	TGTGCCAGCAGCTTGTGGCTAGCGGGGGGGCCCCCTGGCACAGATACGCAGTATTTT	CASSLWLAGGPPGTDTQYF
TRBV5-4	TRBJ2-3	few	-	TGTGCCAGCAGCTTGGACCCGGGACTCAACACAGATACGCAGTATTTT	CASSLDPGLNTDTQYF
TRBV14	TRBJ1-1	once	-	TGTGCCAGCAGCCAATTGTCAGGGGATGAAGCTTTCTTT	CASSQLSGDEAFF
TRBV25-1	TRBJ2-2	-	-	TGTGCCAGCAGTGAACTGGGGAAAGCGGGCGAATCCACCGGGGAGCTGTTTTTT	CASSELGKAGESTGELFF
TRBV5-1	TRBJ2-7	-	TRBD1	TGCGCCAGCAGCTCCGGGACAGCGTACGAGCAGTACTTC	CASSSGTAYEQYF
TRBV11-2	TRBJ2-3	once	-	TGTGCCAGCTCCCTATTTTGGCAGCGACCCACAGATACGCAGTATTTT	CASSLFWQRPTDTQYF
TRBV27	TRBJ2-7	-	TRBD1	TGTGCCAGCAGCCCAGGGGGCCCCTCCTACGAGCAGTACTTC	CASSPGGPSYEQYF
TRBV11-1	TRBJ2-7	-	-	TGTGCCAGCAGTCCTACTCTCTCAGGGTTGCCTCCCTACGAGCAGTACTTC	CASSPTLSGLPPYEQYF
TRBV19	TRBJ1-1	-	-	TGTGCCAGTAGCGAGGGAGGGAACACTGAAGCTTTCTTT	CASSEGGNTEAFF
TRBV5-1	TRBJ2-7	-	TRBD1	TGCGCCAGCAGCTGGGGACAGGGGGCGGGAGAGCAGTACTTC	CASSWGQGAGEQYF
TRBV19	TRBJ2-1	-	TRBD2	TGTGCCAGTAGTCCAGATAGCGGGAGCGGGAATGAGCAGTTCTTC	CASSPDSGSGNEQFF
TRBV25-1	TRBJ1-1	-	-	TGTGCCAGCAGTGTGAACAGTCTCAACACTGAAGCTTTCTTT	CASSVNSLNTEAFF
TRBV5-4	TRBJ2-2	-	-	TGTGCCAGCACCCTCTCAGGTACCGGGGAGCTGTTTTTT	CASTLSGTGELFF
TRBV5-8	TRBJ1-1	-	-	TGTGCCAGCAGCTTGGAGTTCGGGGGTGGGGACACTGAAGCTTTCTTT	CASSLEFGGGDTEAFF
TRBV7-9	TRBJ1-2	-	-	TGTGCCAGCAGTCAAAAATATGGGGAGGGCTACACCTTC	CASSQKYGEGYTF
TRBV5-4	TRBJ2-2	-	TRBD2	TGTGCCAGCAGCTCCAATAGCGGGAGGGCGGGCACCGGGGAGCTGTTTTTT	CASSSNSGRAGTGELFF
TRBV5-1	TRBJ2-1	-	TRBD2	TGCGCCAGCAGCTTGGGGCGGGAGTCTGACCAGTTCTTC	CASSLGRESDQFF
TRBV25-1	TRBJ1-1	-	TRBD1	TGTGCCAGCAGTGATCCACGGACAGGGAATACTGAAGCTTTCTTT	CASSDPRTGNTEAFF
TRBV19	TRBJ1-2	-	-	TGTGCCAGTAGTTCGGGACACTCTCGCTATGGCTACACCTTC	CASSSGHSRYGYTF
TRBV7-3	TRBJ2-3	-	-	TGTGCCAGCAGCTTAATACAGGGCAGCACAGATACGCAGTATTTT	CASSLIQGSTDTQYF
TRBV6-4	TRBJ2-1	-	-	TGTGCCAGCAGTTTGGACTGGAGGTTTGAGCAGTTCTTC	CASSLDWRFEQFF
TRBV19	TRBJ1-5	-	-	TGTGCCAGTAGTCCTCCGGGATATAGCAATCAGCCCCAGCATTTT	CASSPPGYSNQPQHF
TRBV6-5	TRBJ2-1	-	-	TGTGCCAGCAGTTACACAGGCTACAATGAGCAGTTCTTC	CASSYTGYNEQFF
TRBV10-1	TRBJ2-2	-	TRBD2	TGCGCCAGCACCCCGGGACTAGAATGGACCGGGGAGCTGTTTTTT	CASTPGLEWTGELFF
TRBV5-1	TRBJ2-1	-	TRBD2	TGCGCCAGCAGCCGGGGACTAGCGGGAGAGAATGAGCAGTTCTTC	CASSRGLAGENEQFF